This section outlines one T cell receptor beta chain sequence together with its context. Its matching antigen is unknown. The sample comes from a study of T cell repertoires in cytomegalovirus infection. Study as a whole: Used in the study were CMV epitopes, some recently identified and HLA-C-restricted, others well-studied and HLA-B-restricted. Indicated by public TCR beta signatures were CMV infection and matching HLA type.

TCRdb re-called the reads with MiXCR, one entry per CDR3 protein. Here the sample spans approximately 910,000 distinct CDR3 sequences, around 29% being singletons. The CDR3 runs 18 residues. Germline V gives CDR1 MNHEY, CDR2 SMNVEV (reference sequence). V was pared by 6 bases and J by 0 bases, with 13 bases of the junction left unmatched. Study conclusions and caveats: CMV-specific HLA-C-restricted TCR beta clonotypes dominated the ex vivo response.

The chain joins TRBV27 to TRBJ2-3; 9 bases line up with TRBD2. The clonotype was recovered from a human donor in good health (CMV status not recorded). Some clones in this sample may be carry-over from other donors' samples. The sample here was cultured CD8+ T cells from PBMCs, taken from culture after CMV antigen stimulation. The CDR3 nucleotides read TGTGCCAGCAGCCCCGGGACTAGCAGAGGCCTTAGCACAGATACGCAGTATTTT. It translates to CASSPGTSRGLSTDTQYF.